This entry lists 21 T cell receptor beta chains sequenced from one sample in a study of blood T cell repertoires in COVID-19. Libraries were prepared by immunoSEQ multiplex PCR; TCRdb keeps only in-frame clonotypes and omits some of them. The data show roughly 80,000 clones, approximately 83% seen once. Sequencing was carried out using peripheral blood. The source is a woman older than 75 with acute or convalescent COVID-19.

The chain joins TRBV28 to TRBJ2-2; a possible D gene is TRBD2 (6 bases). Germline-derived CDR1 and CDR2 are MDHEN and SYDVKM. Trimming removed 6 bases at V and 5 bases at J, with 16 bases between. The CDR3 has 15 residues. The CDR3 loop is CASRGGEEWTGELFF. The CDR3 DNA follows: TGTGCCAGCAGGGGCGGGGAGGAGTGGACCGGGGAGCTGTTTTTT.

The chain recombines TRBV5-6 with TRBJ1-1; the D gene is possibly TRBD1 (5 bases). Trimming removed 1 base from V and 4 bases from J, with 14 bases in between. CDR1 SGHDT and CDR2 YYEEEE come from the germline V gene. The CDR3 sequence is 15 residues long. CDR3 DNA sequence: TGTGCCAGCAGCTTGAGGGGTATGGTGATCACTGAAGCTTTCTTT. It yields the protein CASSLRGMVITEAFF.

The chain combines TRBV11-3 with TRBJ2-5, with D maybe TRBD2 (7 bases). This CDR3 spans 14 amino acids. Germline V gene sequence: CDR1 SGHNT, CDR2 YENEEA. V shed 3 bases and J shed 3 bases, with 11 bases lying between them. CDR3 DNA sequence: TGTGCCAGCAGCTTGGGGGGGCAGGAAGAGACCCAGTACTTC. Amino acids: CASSLGGQEETQYF.

The chain links TRBV3-1 (or the pseudogene TRBV3-2) to TRBJ2-7, with D unresolved. V was shortened by 2 bases and J by 4 bases, with 9 bases between the two germline ends. This CDR3 is built from 13 residues. Germline CDR1 is LGHDT and CDR2 is YNNKEL (reference sequence). This CDR3 reads CASSQQQAYEQYF. The CDR3 DNA is TGTGCCAGCAGCCAACAGCAGGCGTACGAGCAGTACTTC.

The chain combines TRBV19 with TRBJ1-3; D might be TRBD1 (6 bases). The V end lost 4 bases, the J end lost 0 bases, and 7 bases lay between the germline ends. CDR1 LNHDA and CDR2 SQIVND come from the germline V gene (reference sequence). The CDR3 consists of 14 residues. CDR3 residues: CASSRDNSGNTIYF. The DNA for the CDR3 is TGTGCCAGTAGTAGGGACAACTCTGGAAACACCATATATTTT.

The V and J genes are TRBV25-1 and TRBJ1-4; D ambiguous. This CDR3 region has 15 residues. The V gene's germline CDR1 is MGHDK and CDR2 SYGVNS. V gave up 2 bases and J gave up 2 bases, with 9 bases separating them. The CDR3 DNA sequence: TGTGCCAGCAGTGAACCGGGATTCACTAATGAAAAACTGTTTTTT. Residues: CASSEPGFTNEKLFF.

The chain links TRBV7-2 to TRBJ2-6; TRBD2 is a possible D gene (6 bases). The germline CDR1 and CDR2 sequences are SGHTA and FQGNSA. The CDR3 is made up of 17 amino acids. V was clipped by 5 bases and J by 4 bases, with 18 bases between them. Here the CDR3 reads CASSPSVLALGANVLTF. In DNA, the CDR3 is TGTGCCAGCAGCCCCAGTGTCCTAGCGTTAGGGGCCAACGTCCTGACTTTC.

The chain is built from TRBV12-3 or TRBV12-4 and TRBJ1-4, with D uncertain. Trimming cost V 2 bases and J 6 bases, with 4 bases left between them. The CDR3 has 12 residues. The CDR3 region is CASSLRDEKLFF. The CDR3 DNA reads as TGTGCCAGCAGTTTAAGAGATGAAAAACTGTTTTTT.

The rearrangement joins TRBV15 to TRBJ1-4; D might be TRBD1 (5 bases). This CDR3 contains 15 residues. V lost 6 bases to trimming and J lost 8 bases, with 19 bases between them. Germline V lookup: CDR1 LNHNV, CDR2 YYDKDF (reference sequence). For the CDR3, the DNA is TGTGCCACCAGATCTTTCGCGGCAGGGCAGGAAAAACTGTTTTTT. Protein sequence: CATRSFAAGQEKLFF.

This clone came up a few times. The V call is TRBV18, the J call TRBJ2-6; TRBD2 might be the D (6 bases). From germline, CDR1 is KGHSH and CDR2 LQKENI. V was trimmed by 4 bases and J by 13 bases, leaving 23 bases between them. The CDR3 covers 16 residues. Written as DNA, the CDR3 is TGTGCCAGCTCACTTGACGACCCAGGGATCGGGGGAGTCCTGACTTTC. Residues: CASSLDDPGIGGVLTF. Using reference TRBV18 and TRBJ2-6 for the parts outside the CDR3, the full variable domain is NAGVMQNPRHLVRRRGQEARLRCSPMKGHSHVYWYRQLPEEGLKFMVYLQKENIIDESGMPKERFSAEFPKEGPSILRIQQVVRGDSAAYFCASSLDDPGIGGVLTFGAGSRLTVL.

The rearrangement joins TRBV5-1 to TRBJ1-1, with a tentative D call TRBD1 (5 bases). This CDR3 is 15 amino acids long. V was pared by 3 bases and J by 5 bases, with 17 bases between. Germline CDR1 SGHRS, CDR2 YFSETQ. The CDR3 loop reads CASSWEGTGRTEAFF. CDR3 nucleotide sequence: TGCGCCAGCAGCTGGGAGGGGACGGGGAGGACTGAAGCTTTCTTT.

The chain is built from TRBV4-1 and TRBJ2-7; 11 bases fit TRBD2. Losses at the gene ends were 0 bases for V and 6 bases for J; bases not matched to a gene: 4. Germline V gives CDR1 MGHRA, CDR2 YSYEKL. The CDR3 loop spans 15 amino acids. The CDR3 DNA follows: TGCGCCAGCAGCCAAGACCCACTAGCGGGAGCCGAGCAGTACTTC. Translating it yields CASSQDPLAGAEQYF.

The chain carries TRBV7-9 and TRBJ2-6; 7 bases map to TRBD2. Germline V gene sequence: CDR1 SEHNR, CDR2 FQNEAQ (reference sequence). The CDR3 has 13 amino acids. The CDR3 DNA reads TGTGTGGGAGGGTCCGCTGGGGCCAACGTCCTGACTTTC. As protein: CVGGSAGANVLTF.

The chain has TRBV24-1 and TRBJ2-7, with TRBD1 matching 7 bases. The germline V gene encodes CDR1 KGHDR and CDR2 SFDVKD. This CDR3 region has 15 residues. The V and J ends lost 4 bases and 3 bases, in that order; junction bases with no gene match: 8. The CDR3 DNA is TGTGCCACCAGTGACCCCGGGACAGAGAACTACGAGCAGTACTTC. This codes for CATSDPGTENYEQYF.

This chain uses TRBV5-6 with TRBJ2-1, with D maybe TRBD1 (5 bases). The CDR3 runs 14 residues. The V end was cut by 2 bases, the J end by 1 base, with 7 bases between. The germline V gene encodes CDR1 SGHDT and CDR2 YYEEEE. The CDR3 loop reads CASSFDSSYNEQFF. The DNA for the CDR3 is TGTGCCAGCAGCTTCGACAGTTCCTACAATGAGCAGTTCTTC.

This sequence joins TRBV6-5 and TRBJ2-5; D uncertain. CDR3 length equals 13 residues. Per the germline V gene, CDR1 is MNHEY and CDR2 is SVGAGI. Trimming left V 7 bases short and J 0 bases short, with 9 bases between. The CDR3 coding sequence is TGTGCCAGCAATCTTTCGGACCAAGAGACCCAGTACTTC. It specifies CASNLSDQETQYF.

The V gene is TRBV2, the J gene TRBJ2-3, with D hard to call. Germline lookup yields CDR1 SNHLY and CDR2 FYNNEI. There are 16 residues in the CDR3. V dropped 6 bases and J dropped 2 bases, with 18 bases sitting between them. The CDR3, as DNA: TGTGCCAGCAGACTTGCGGCAGTTCACTACACAGATACGCAGTATTTT. Its translation: CASRLAAVHYTDTQYF. The full variable domain, completed using reference TRBV2 and TRBJ2-3, is EPEVTQTPSHQVTQMGQEVILRCVPISNHLYFYWYRQILGQKVEFLVSFYNNEISEKSEIFDDQFSVERPDGSNFTLKIRSTKLEDSAMYFCASRLAAVHYTDTQYFGPGTRLTVL.

In its sample, this clone was seen a few times. This chain connects TRBV18 to TRBJ2-2; D is unclear. V lost 4 bases to trimming and J lost 2 bases, with 5 bases between them. Germline lookup yields CDR1 KGHSH and CDR2 LQKENI. CDR3 size: 13 residues. CDR3 region: CASSLTNTGELFF. CDR3 DNA sequence: TGTGCCAGCTCACTGACAAACACCGGGGAGCTGTTTTTT.

The V call is TRBV19, the J call TRBJ2-1, with D tentatively TRBD2 (5 bases). V lost 1 base and J 7 bases, leaving 14 bases between the germline ends. The CDR3 consists of 15 residues. Germline V lookup: CDR1 LNHDA, CDR2 SQIVND (reference sequence). DNA for the CDR3: TGTGCCAGTAGTATAGGGCCAGGCCCGGGGAATGAGCAGTTCTTC. It specifies CASSIGPGPGNEQFF.

The chain links TRBV30 to TRBJ1-3; D may be TRBD1 (6 bases). The CDR3 is made up of 14 amino acids. The V end was cut by 2 bases, the J end by 1 base, with 9 bases between. In germline, CDR1 is GTSNPN, CDR2 SVGIG (reference sequence). CDR3: CAWSQTGSGNTIYF. The DNA for the CDR3 is TGTGCCTGGAGTCAAACAGGGTCTGGAAACACCATATATTTT.

The rearrangement joins TRBV29-1 to TRBJ2-1; 11 bases agree with TRBD2. The CDR3 loop spans 15 amino acids. Trimming at V came to 1 base and at J to 4 bases, leaving 3 bases not matched to a gene. Germline CDR1 SQVTM, CDR2 ANQGSEA. The CDR3 region has the DNA TGCAGCGTTGAAGCTAGCGGGGGGAGGTACAATGAGCAGTTCTTC. This sequence encodes CSVEASGGRYNEQFF.